The 24 T cell receptor beta chains in this list originate from one sample, sequenced in a study of siplizumab effects on memory and regulatory T cells. The method was immunoSEQ multiplex PCR; TCRdb's version includes in-frame clones alone and lacks a portion of them. This sample has about 120,000 clones, with around 95% found just once. The source material was non-Treg CD4+ T cells sorted from blood. All receptors derive from a human donor in good health.

The J gene is TRBJ1-1, the V gene TRBV5-1, with TRBD1 as a possible D gene (6 bases). This CDR3 has 14 amino acids. V was shortened by 1 base and J by 3 bases, with 10 bases between the two germline ends. Germline loops: CDR1 SGHRS, CDR2 YFSETQ. In nucleotides, the CDR3 is TGCGCCAGCAGCTTGTGGGGGCCCGACACTGAAGCTTTCTTT. Amino acids: CASSLWGPDTEAFF. Complete variable domain (other parts from reference TRBV5-1 and TRBJ1-1): KAGVTQTPRYLIKTRGQQVTLSCSPISGHRSVSWYQQTPGQGLQFLFEYFSETQRNKGNFPGRFSGRQFSNSRSEMNVSTLELGDSALYLCASSLWGPDTEAFFGQGTRLTVV.

The chain combines TRBV7-8 with TRBJ2-1, with no clear D. Per the germline V gene, CDR1 is SGHVS and CDR2 is FQNEAQ. The V end was cut by 1 base, the J end by 1 base, with 11 bases between. This CDR3 is 16 amino acids long. CDR3 in amino acids: CASSLGGDLSYNEQFF. CDR3 nucleotide sequence: TGTGCCAGCAGCTTAGGGGGTGACCTTTCCTACAATGAGCAGTTCTTC.

The chain carries TRBV30 and TRBJ1-1; tentatively, D is TRBD1 (5 bases). The CDR3 covers 16 residues. V was cut by 5 bases and J by 2 bases, with 21 bases left in between. CDR1 and CDR2 (germline): GTSNPN, SVGIG (reference sequence). The CDR3 loop reads CAWPLAGRGDNTEAFF. Here the CDR3 DNA reads TGTGCCTGGCCGCTTGCGGGGCGCGGGGACAACACTGAAGCTTTCTTT.

The chain recombines TRBV29-1 with TRBJ2-7, with D tentatively TRBD1 (6 bases). The CDR3 has 13 residues. Germline V lookup: CDR1 SQVTM, CDR2 ANQGSEA. V dropped 7 bases and J dropped 2 bases, with 15 bases sitting between them. The CDR3 DNA reads as TGCAGCGGGAAGGGGGTTGAAACCTACGAGCAGTACTTC. Its translation: CSGKGVETYEQYF.

The rearrangement joins TRBV7-8 to TRBJ1-2; no definite D call. Deletions cut 3 bases from V and 8 bases from J, with 13 bases between. CDR3 size: 13 residues. Germline assignment: CDR1 SGHVS and CDR2 FQNEAQ. CDR3 residues: CASSFSRLLGYTF. Here the CDR3 DNA reads TGTGCCAGCAGCTTCTCGCGGCTCTTAGGCTACACCTTC.

This clone was seen a single time. The chain combines TRBV11-1 with TRBJ2-1; either TRBD1 or TRBD2 may fit D (5 bases each). The CDR3 consists of 15 residues. Trimming left V 7 bases short and J 1 base short, with 14 bases between. CDR1 and CDR2 (germline): SGHAT, FQDESV (reference sequence). In DNA form, the CDR3 reads TGTGCCAGCACCCCCGAGGGGCTTTCCTACAATGAGCAGTTCTTC. Translation: CASTPEGLSYNEQFF.

The chain has TRBV4-3 and TRBJ1-3; D is perhaps TRBD1 (5 bases). The germline V gene has CDR1 LGHNA and CDR2 YSLEER. The CDR3 contains 14 residues. The V end was cut by 2 bases, the J end by 3 bases, with 8 bases between. CDR3 nucleotides: TGCGCCAGCAGCCAACAGGGCGATGGAAACACCATATATTTT. Residues: CASSQQGDGNTIYF.

This rearrangement joins TRBV5-1 to TRBJ2-7; D remains unclear. The CDR3 is 14 residues long. V dropped 4 bases and J dropped 5 bases, with 16 bases sitting between them. Per germline, CDR1 SGHRS and CDR2 YFSETQ. The CDR3 region is CASSPFVSPDEQYF. CDR3 DNA: TGCGCCAGCAGCCCATTTGTTTCTCCCGACGAGCAGTACTTC.

This clone was observed once. The rearrangement uses TRBV20-1 and TRBJ2-1; D gene unclear. This CDR3 contains 11 residues. Trimming pared 3 bases from V and 10 bases from J, leaving 10 bases between. Germline V gene sequence: CDR1 DFQATT, CDR2 SNEGSKA (reference sequence). CDR3 in amino acids: CSASPHWEQFF. The CDR3 coding sequence is TGCAGTGCTAGTCCGCACTGGGAGCAGTTCTTC.

About this clone: At the DNA level, this CDR3 is encoded by other sequences in the same sample as well. The chain uses TRBV11-3 and TRBJ2-1; D unclear. This CDR3 spans 14 amino acids. Looked up from germline, CDR1 is SGHNT and CDR2 is YENEEA. With 1 base removed from V and 3 bases from J, the gap between germline ends came to 7 bases. CDR3 sequence: CASSLGGSYNEQFF. Here the CDR3 DNA reads TGTGCCAGCAGCTTAGGTGGCAGCTACAATGAGCAGTTCTTC.

This clone was counted once. The chain has TRBV5-5 and TRBJ1-2; 11 bases align to TRBD1. This CDR3 has 14 amino acids. Germline loops: CDR1 SGHKS, CDR2 YYEKEE (reference sequence). The V segment lost 4 bases and the J segment 8 bases; nucleotides outside the gene matches: 7. The CDR3 protein is CASSPGQGARGYTF. The CDR3 DNA follows: TGTGCCAGCAGCCCCGGACAGGGGGCTCGGGGCTACACCTTC. Variable domain in full (rest from reference TRBV5-5 and TRBJ1-2): DAGVTQSPTHLIKTRGQQVTLRCSPISGHKSVSWYQQVLGQGPQFIFQYYEKEERGRGNFPDRFSARQFPNYSSELNVNALLLGDSALYLCASSPGQGARGYTFGSGTRLTVV.

The rearrangement uses TRBV6-1 and TRBJ2-7; D is uncertain. V dropped 8 bases and J dropped 5 bases, with 7 bases sitting between them. There are 10 residues in the CDR3. CDR1 is MNHNS, CDR2 SASEGT, per germline. CDR3 amino acids: CASRRDEQYF. CDR3 nucleotide sequence: TGTGCCAGCCGCCGGGACGAGCAGTACTTC.

The chain couples TRBV28 to TRBJ1-4; 8 bases fit TRBD1. The CDR3 loop spans 15 amino acids. CDR1 and CDR2 from the germline V gene are MDHEN and SYDVKM. V gave up 5 bases and J gave up 7 bases; unmatched junction bases: 9. The CDR3 coding sequence is TGTGCCAGCAGTCCCAGGGGGCAGGGCGGTGAAAAACTGTTTTTT. Translation: CASSPRGQGGEKLFF.

This clone was detected once. The V and J genes are TRBV28 and TRBJ1-2; TRBD1 matches at 7 bases. The ends lost 4 bases at V and 0 bases at J; junction bases unmatched: 11. The length of the CDR3 is 17 residues. Per the germline V gene, CDR1 is MDHEN and CDR2 is SYDVKM. The CDR3 protein is CASSSTTLTGANYGYTF. The CDR3 nucleotides are TGTGCCAGCAGTTCCACGACCCTAACAGGGGCTAACTATGGCTACACCTTC.

The V call is TRBV18, the J call TRBJ2-7; D is unresolved. CDR3 length: 15 residues. V gave up 1 base and J gave up 0 bases, with 10 bases separating them. CDR1 is KGHSH and CDR2 is LQKENI in the germline V gene. The CDR3 loop reads CASSPRQTASYEQYF. CDR3 DNA: TGTGCCAGCTCACCACGCCAGACGGCCTCCTACGAGCAGTACTTC.

The V gene is TRBV10-1, the J gene TRBJ2-1; TRBD2 agrees at 12 bases. With V trimmed by 8 bases and J by 7 bases, 9 bases remained unmatched. The CDR3 is 15 residues long. Germline V lookup: CDR1 WNHNN, CDR2 SYGVQD (reference sequence). Written as DNA, the CDR3 is TGCGCCAGCGCTGCCTCGACTAGCGGGGGAAATGAGCAGTTCTTC. It is translated as CASAASTSGGNEQFF.

The chain recombines TRBV28 with TRBJ2-3; D gene unclear. V lost 10 bases to trimming and J lost 3 bases, with 5 bases between them. Germline CDR1 and CDR2: MDHEN and SYDVKM. The CDR3 totals 10 residues. The CDR3, as DNA: TGTGCCACCTTAACAGATACGCAGTATTTT. Translating it yields CATLTDTQYF.

This sequence joins TRBV4-3 and TRBJ1-1; D uncertain. CDR3 length: 14 amino acids. Germline V gene data show CDR1 as LGHNA and CDR2 as YSLEER. Trimming took off 1 base at V and 3 bases at J, with 9 bases between the two ends. This CDR3 reads CASSQVYVDTEAFF. The CDR3 DNA reads as TGCGCCAGCAGCCAAGTCTACGTTGACACTGAAGCTTTCTTT.

The V gene is TRBV2, the J gene TRBJ2-2; a possible D gene is TRBD1 (5 bases). This CDR3 has 17 residues. Germline V gene data show CDR1 as SNHLY and CDR2 as FYNNEI. Trimming left V 8 bases short and J 6 bases short, with 25 bases between. CDR3 in amino acids: CASSQVVRVGLAGELFF. CDR3 nucleotides: TGTGCCAGCTCACAGGTCGTACGCGTTGGGTTAGCCGGGGAGCTGTTTTTT.

V is TRBV18 and J is TRBJ1-1; D gene ambiguous. The V end lost 0 bases, the J end lost 1 base, and 12 bases lay between the germline ends. Looked up from germline, CDR1 is KGHSH and CDR2 is LQKENI. There are 16 residues in the CDR3. In DNA, the CDR3 is TGTGCCAGCTCACCACCTCGAGGAGACTGGAACACTGAAGCTTTCTTT. Its translation is CASSPPRGDWNTEAFF. The whole variable domain, filled in from reference TRBV18 and TRBJ1-1, reads NAGVMQNPRHLVRRRGQEARLRCSPMKGHSHVYWYRQLPEEGLKFMVYLQKENIIDESGMPKERFSAEFPKEGPSILRIQQVVRGDSAAYFCASSPPRGDWNTEAFFGQGTRLTVV.

This clone has only one observation. The rearrangement joins TRBV19 to TRBJ1-1; no reliable D call. The V and J ends lost 4 bases and 0 bases respectively, with 9 bases between them. From germline, CDR1 is LNHDA and CDR2 SQIVND (reference sequence). CDR3 length equals 14 residues. In nucleotides, the CDR3 is TGTGCCAGTAGTACCGGCGGGATGAACACTGAAGCTTTCTTT. The encoded protein is CASSTGGMNTEAFF.

The chain carries TRBV7-9 and TRBJ2-5; 8 bases are shared with TRBD1. The CDR3 spans 14 residues. V was pared by 5 bases and J by 2 bases, with 4 bases of the junction left unmatched. The germline V gene has CDR1 SEHNR and CDR2 FQNEAQ (reference sequence). Here the CDR3 reads CASSPGTGQETQYF. The DNA for the CDR3 is TGTGCCAGCAGCCCAGGGACAGGTCAAGAGACCCAGTACTTC.

J is TRBJ2-5 and V is TRBV6-5; D unclear. The CDR3 has 14 amino acids. With 2 bases removed from V and 1 base from J, the gap between germline ends came to 8 bases. Germline V gene lookup returns CDR1 MNHEY and CDR2 SVGAGI. The DNA of the CDR3 is TGTGCCAGCAGTTACGCGGAGACCCAAGAGACCCAGTACTTC. As protein: CASSYAETQETQYF.

This chain joins TRBV6-5 and TRBJ2-7, with unresolved D. Trimming pared 0 bases from V and 3 bases from J, leaving 6 bases between. The germline CDR1 and CDR2 sequences are MNHEY and SVGAGI. The CDR3 contains 13 residues. CDR3 protein: CASSYSGRYEQYF. CDR3 bases: TGTGCCAGCAGTTACTCGGGCCGCTACGAGCAGTACTTC.